This T cell receptor beta chain came from a study of blood T cell repertoires in COVID-19. The wider study: PBMCs, B-cell-depleted T cells, or T cells provided the cDNA or gDNA that made up the material.

The protocol was immunoSEQ multiplex PCR, while the TCRdb copy is restricted to in-frame clones and leaves out a portion. The table has tens of thousands of clones, roughly nine tenths seen once. The ends were cut back, 4 bases at V and 5 bases at J, with 20 bases in the middle. Per the germline V gene, CDR1 is MNHEY and CDR2 is SMNVEV (reference sequence). The CDR3 covers 17 residues. The sequence derives from a man in his fifties with active or convalescent COVID-19. The V call is TRBV27, the J call TRBJ1-4; D is unclear. Sequenced: peripheral blood. The CDR3 protein is CASSSTSSGIRNEKLFF. DNA for the CDR3: TGTGCCAGCAGTTCTACCTCATCCGGGATTCGGAATGAAAAACTGTTTTTT.